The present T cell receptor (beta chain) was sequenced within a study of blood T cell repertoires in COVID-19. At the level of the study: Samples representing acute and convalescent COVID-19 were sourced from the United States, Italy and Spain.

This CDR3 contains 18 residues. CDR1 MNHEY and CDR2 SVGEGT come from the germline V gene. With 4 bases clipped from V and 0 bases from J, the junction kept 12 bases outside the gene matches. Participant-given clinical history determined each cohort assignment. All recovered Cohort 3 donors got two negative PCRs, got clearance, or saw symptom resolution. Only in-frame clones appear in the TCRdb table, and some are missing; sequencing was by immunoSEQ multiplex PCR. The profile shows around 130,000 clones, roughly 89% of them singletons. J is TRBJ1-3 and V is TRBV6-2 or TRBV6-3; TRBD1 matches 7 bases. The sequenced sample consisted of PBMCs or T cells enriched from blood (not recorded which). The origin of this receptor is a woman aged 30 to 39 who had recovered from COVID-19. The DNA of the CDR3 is TGTGCCAGCAGTTCGAACAGGGGATCCTTCTTCTCTGGAAACACCATATATTTT. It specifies CASSSNRGSFFSGNTIYF.